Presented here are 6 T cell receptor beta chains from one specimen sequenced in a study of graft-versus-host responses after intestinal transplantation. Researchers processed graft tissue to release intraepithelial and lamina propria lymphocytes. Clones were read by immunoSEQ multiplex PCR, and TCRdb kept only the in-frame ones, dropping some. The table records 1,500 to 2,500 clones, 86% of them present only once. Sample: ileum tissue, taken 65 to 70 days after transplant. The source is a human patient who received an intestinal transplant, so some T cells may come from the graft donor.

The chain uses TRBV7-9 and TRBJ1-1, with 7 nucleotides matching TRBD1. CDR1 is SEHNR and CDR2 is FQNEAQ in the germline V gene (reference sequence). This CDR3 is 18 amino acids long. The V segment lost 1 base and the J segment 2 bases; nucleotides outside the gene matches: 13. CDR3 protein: CASSLVWEPGQINTEAFF. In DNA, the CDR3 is TGTGCCAGCAGCTTAGTGTGGGAACCGGGACAGATCAACACTGAAGCTTTCTTT.

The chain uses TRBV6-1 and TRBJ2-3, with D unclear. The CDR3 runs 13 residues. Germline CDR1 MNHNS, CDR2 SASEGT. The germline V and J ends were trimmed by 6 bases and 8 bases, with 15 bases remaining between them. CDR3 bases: TGTGCCAGCAGCTCCCACACCCATGGTACGCAGTATTTT. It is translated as CASSSHTHGTQYF.

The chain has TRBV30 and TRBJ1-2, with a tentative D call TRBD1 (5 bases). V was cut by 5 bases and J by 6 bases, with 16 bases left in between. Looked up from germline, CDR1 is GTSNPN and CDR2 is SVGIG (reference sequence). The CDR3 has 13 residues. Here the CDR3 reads CAWRGSPGDGYTF. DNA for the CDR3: TGTGCCTGGCGAGGCAGCCCGGGGGATGGCTACACCTTC.

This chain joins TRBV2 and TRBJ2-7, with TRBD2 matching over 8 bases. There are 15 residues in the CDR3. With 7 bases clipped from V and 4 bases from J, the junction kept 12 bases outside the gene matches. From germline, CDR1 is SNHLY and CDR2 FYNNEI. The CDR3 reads CASILRTSRPYEQYF. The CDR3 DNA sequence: TGTGCCAGCATCCTCCGGACTAGCAGACCTTACGAGCAGTACTTC. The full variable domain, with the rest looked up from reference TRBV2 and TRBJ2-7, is EPEVTQTPSHQVTQMGQEVILRCVPISNHLYFYWYRQILGQKVEFLVSFYNNEISEKSEIFDDQFSVERPDGSNFTLKIRSTKLEDSAMYFCASILRTSRPYEQYFGPGTRLTVT.

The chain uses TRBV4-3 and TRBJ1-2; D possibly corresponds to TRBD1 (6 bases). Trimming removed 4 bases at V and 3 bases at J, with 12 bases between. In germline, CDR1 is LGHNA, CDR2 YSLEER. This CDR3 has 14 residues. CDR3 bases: TGCGCCAGCAGCCCAATAGGGGGGTACTATGGCTACACCTTC. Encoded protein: CASSPIGGYYGYTF.

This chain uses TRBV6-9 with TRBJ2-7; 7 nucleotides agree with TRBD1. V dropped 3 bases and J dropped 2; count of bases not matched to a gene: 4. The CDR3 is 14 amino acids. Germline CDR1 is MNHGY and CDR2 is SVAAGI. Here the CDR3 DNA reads TGTGCCAGCAGTTACTCTGGGACAGCCTACGAGCAGTACTTC. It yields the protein CASSYSGTAYEQYF.